This TCR beta chain derives from a study of shared clonotypes between healthy human individuals. Original processing notes: Filtering differed since immunoSEQ provided only junctions, with no quality scores. Generated by immunoSEQ multiplex PCR, the TCRdb table keeps only in-frame clones and is missing some. Clone size and the V and J calls come from that table; the DNA yielded D and trimming. This table has 1.6 million or so clones, more than 95% appearing once. There are 19 residues in the CDR3. The germline V gene encodes CDR1 SGHVS and CDR2 FQNEAQ. V shed 2 bases and J 4 bases; nucleotides not matched to a gene: 18.

The chain recombines TRBV7-8 with TRBJ2-7, with 9 bases lining up with TRBD2. This receptor was taken from a man between 25 and 39 years old in good health. The specimen was naive CD4+ T cells sorted from blood. Subset indicated: CD45RA+ positively selected. The CDR3 spells CASSLKALTSSGTVYEQYF. The CDR3 DNA reads as TGTGCCAGCAGCTTAAAGGCCCTAACGTCTAGCGGGACGGTGTACGAGCAGTACTTC.